This T cell receptor beta chain was sequenced in a study of T-cell reconstitution after alpha-beta-depleted transplantation in children. Points from the study as a whole: Where alpha-beta T cells came from about two months after transplant was reportedly several hundred expanded graft clones.

Germline CDR1 and CDR2: DFQATT and SNEGSKA (reference sequence). J gave up 12 bases and V 5 bases, and 10 bases lay outside the gene matches. This CDR3 region has 12 residues. This clonotype showed up many times. As yet, its antigen is unknown. Construction of the TCRbeta library involved unique molecular identifiers. MiXCR, applied by TCRdb to the PCR reads, yields one record per CDR3 protein. This repertoire shows about 100,000 distinct CDR3 sequences, 4.5% to 7.5% found once; its top ten account for about 6%. The sample here was PBMCs, mostly from graft donor cells, taken 60 days after TCRalphabeta/CD19-depleted stem cell transplant. This TCR was sampled from a female patient aged 2-10 years who had a stem cell transplant for Fanconi anemia, so the T cells may come from the graft donor. The chain carries TRBV20-1 and TRBJ2-3, with TRBD2 matching 8 bases. The CDR3 DNA follows: TGCAGTGCTGAGCCGTCTAGCGGGCGCCAGTATTTT. This translates into CSAEPSSGRQYF.